The following is a TCR beta chain sequence with its context. The entry originates in a study of blood T cell repertoires in COVID-19. Study-wide background: T cells, B-cell-depleted T cells, or PBMCs supplied cDNA or gDNA.

Donors were grouped by their self-reported clinical history. The length of the CDR3 is 13 residues. The germline V gene encodes CDR1 MNHEY and CDR2 SVGEGT. The V and J ends lost 2 bases and 5 bases respectively, with 10 bases between them. In the study's own analysis: Reference gene primer amplification gave estimated nucleated cell counts. The assay was immunoSEQ multiplex PCR, and TCRdb's table has in-frame clones only and misses some. V, J and clone size reflect that table, while D and trimming were determined from the DNA. The sample holds fewer than 500,000 clones, 85% to 90% seen once. The chain has TRBV6-2 or TRBV6-3 and TRBJ2-7; D is unclear. Source material: PBMCs or T cells enriched from blood (not recorded which). This receptor was taken from a woman under 40 with acute COVID-19. The CDR3 region has the DNA TGTGCCAGCAGTTACGGCGGCCCCCACGAGCAGTACTTC. It codes for CASSYGGPHEQYF.